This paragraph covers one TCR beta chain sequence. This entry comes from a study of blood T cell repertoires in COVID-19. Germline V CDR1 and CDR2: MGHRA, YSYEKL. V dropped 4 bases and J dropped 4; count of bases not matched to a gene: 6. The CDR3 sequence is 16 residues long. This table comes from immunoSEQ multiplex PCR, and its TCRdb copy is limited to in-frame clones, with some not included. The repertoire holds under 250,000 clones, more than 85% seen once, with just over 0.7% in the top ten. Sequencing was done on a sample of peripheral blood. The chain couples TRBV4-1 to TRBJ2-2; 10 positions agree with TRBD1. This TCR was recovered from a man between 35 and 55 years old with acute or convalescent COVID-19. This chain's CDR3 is CASSRIGTGVTGELFF. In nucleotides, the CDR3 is TGCGCCAGCAGCCGCATCGGGACAGGGGTCACCGGGGAGCTGTTTTTT.